Listed below are T cell receptor beta chains from one sample, sequenced in a study of T cell responses to AZD1222 COVID-19 vaccine. Profiled with immunoSEQ multiplex PCR; TCRdb holds only in-frame clones, not every one. The profile covers 130,000 to 150,000 clones, with roughly 87% appearing a single time and roughly 1.7% taken by the ten largest. The input for sequencing was peripheral blood, taken 28 days after the second AZD1222 dose. The receptor set was obtained from an adult who received the AZD1222 COVID-19 vaccine. Both conserved end residues are part of each CDR3. Each record gives: J gene, D gene, clone size, V gene, CDR3 protein, CDR3 DNA. A D gene is named only where the DNA matches it firmly. Some rows have no size entry. The others give once, few or many, or a class for an expanded clone.

TRBJ2-3,.,.,TRBV2,CASSPERSTDTQYF,TGTGCCAGCAGCCCTGAGCGTAGCACAGATACGCAGTATTTT
TRBJ2-1,.,.,TRBV28,CASTIRGRYNEQFF,TGTGCCAGCACCATCAGGGGCCGTTACAATGAGCAGTTCTTC
TRBJ2-1,TRBD2,.,TRBV12-5,CASGFGTSGRSVQFF,TGTGCTAGTGGTTTCGGGACTAGCGGGAGGTCTGTGCAGTTCTTC
TRBJ1-2,.,once,TRBV2,CASSEGRNGYTF,TGTGCCAGCAGTGAAGGGCGGAATGGCTACACCTTC
TRBJ2-7,.,.,TRBV13,CASSLRGGGPYEQYF,TGTGCCAGCAGCTTAAGGGGCGGGGGCCCCTACGAGCAGTACTTC
TRBJ1-2,.,.,TRBV6-4,CASRGRQAHGYTF,TGTGCCAGCAGGGGACGCCAGGCCCATGGCTACACCTTC
TRBJ1-2,TRBD1,.,TRBV6-4,CASSVWSRGLGAGYTF,TGTGCCAGCAGTGTATGGAGCAGGGGGCTGGGGGCCGGCTACACCTTC
TRBJ1-1,.,once,TRBV18,CASSPGENTEAFF,TGTGCCAGCTCACCCGGGGAGAACACTGAAGCTTTCTTT
TRBJ1-1,.,.,TRBV5-8,CASSLTGTEAFF,TGTGCCAGCAGCTTAACAGGCACTGAAGCTTTCTTT
TRBJ2-7,.,.,TRBV7-2,CASSYNVQRLYEQYF,TGTGCCAGCAGCTACAACGTGCAAAGACTCTACGAGCAGTACTTC
TRBJ1-5,.,.,TRBV6-2/TRBV6-3,CASSYGAGVSDQPQHF,TGTGCCAGCAGTTACGGGGCAGGGGTCTCCGATCAGCCCCAGCATTTT
TRBJ1-5,.,once,TRBV6-1,CASSEFAENQPQHF,TGTGCCAGCAGTGAATTTGCCGAGAATCAGCCCCAGCATTTT
TRBJ2-7,.,.,TRBV4-1,CASSPTGRTGSYEQYF,TGCGCCAGCAGCCCAACGGGGAGGACAGGCTCCTACGAGCAGTACTTC
TRBJ2-3,.,.,TRBV27,CASSWGLGGSSQYF,TGTGCCAGCAGTTGGGGCCTTGGGGGGTCTTCGCAGTATTTT
TRBJ2-4,TRBD2,few,TRBV11-2,CASSLDLGLAENIQYF,TGTGCCAGCAGCTTAGATCTGGGACTAGCGGAAAACATTCAGTACTTC
TRBJ1-3,.,once,TRBV19,CASSIEGDRNTIYF,TGTGCCAGTAGTATAGAGGGGGACAGAAACACCATATATTTT
TRBJ2-7,.,once,TRBV5-1,CASSSSSGYEQYF,TGCGCCAGCAGCTCATCCTCCGGCTACGAGCAGTACTTC
TRBJ1-3,.,.,TRBV10-3,CAISTDVRSGNTIYF,TGTGCCATCAGTACGGACGTTCGCTCTGGAAACACCATATATTTT
TRBJ2-1,TRBD2,.,TRBV18,CASSPSSGSPYSSYNEQFF,TGTGCCAGCTCTCCTAGTAGCGGGAGTCCATACAGCTCCTACAATGAGCAGTTCTTC
TRBJ1-4,TRBD1,.,TRBV4-3,CASSQGYGQGHEKLFF,TGCGCCAGCAGCCAAGGATACGGACAGGGCCATGAAAAACTGTTTTTT
TRBJ2-5,TRBD1,.,TRBV5-4,CASSSTGEVYF,TGTGCCAGCAGCTCGACAGGGGAGGTTTACTTC
TRBJ1-5,TRBD1,.,TRBV2,CASSDRGRPQPQHF,TGTGCCAGCAGCGACAGGGGGCGACCTCAGCCCCAGCATTTT
TRBJ2-1,.,.,TRBV11-3,CASSSSRGWEDNEQFF,TGTGCCAGCAGCTCAAGCCGGGGTTGGGAGGACAATGAGCAGTTCTTC
TRBJ2-1,.,once,TRBV6-2/TRBV6-3,CASSYEGRVGLGQFF,TGTGCCAGCAGTTACGAGGGCAGGGTAGGACTGGGGCAGTTCTTC
TRBJ1-5,.,.,TRBV6-5,CASSYLPGTNQPQHF,TGTGCCAGCAGTTACTTGCCAGGGACCAATCAGCCCCAGCATTTT
TRBJ2-7,TRBD1,.,TRBV18,CASSLSGTGGYEQYF,TGTGCCAGCTCACTTTCCGGGACAGGGGGCTACGAGCAGTACTTC
TRBJ2-3,.,.,TRBV12-3/TRBV12-4,CASSFTGTDTQYF,TGTGCCAGCAGTTTTACGGGCACAGATACGCAGTATTTT
TRBJ1-5,.,.,TRBV28,CASINGHLEGNQPQHF,TGTGCCAGCATTAACGGCCACCTTGAAGGCAATCAGCCCCAGCATTTT
TRBJ2-5,.,few,TRBV21-1,CASSKPTSGSETQYF,TGTGCCAGCAGCAAGCCCACTAGCGGTTCAGAGACCCAGTACTTC
TRBJ2-1,.,.,TRBV5-1,CASSLAQGGEQFF,TGCGCCAGCAGCTTGGCCCAGGGGGGTGAGCAGTTCTTC
TRBJ1-2,TRBD1,.,TRBV6-5,CASSFTGDYGYTF,TGTGCCAGCAGTTTCACAGGGGACTATGGCTACACCTTC
TRBJ1-1,.,.,TRBV6-5,CASFPREGGTEAFF,TGTGCCAGTTTTCCAAGGGAAGGCGGCACTGAAGCTTTCTTT
TRBJ2-7,TRBD1,.,TRBV7-2,CASSLLGQYHEQYF,TGTGCCAGCAGCTTACTGGGACAGTACCACGAGCAGTACTTC
TRBJ1-2,TRBD1,.,TRBV29-1,CSVESPDRGHFYGYTF,TGCAGCGTTGAATCCCCGGACAGGGGGCACTTCTATGGCTACACCTTC
TRBJ2-7,TRBD1,.,TRBV6-5,CATRQGLTYEQYF,TGTGCCACAAGACAGGGTCTTACCTACGAGCAGTACTTC
TRBJ2-7,.,.,TRBV28,CASSPARRVYEQYF,TGTGCCAGCAGTCCCGCCCGGAGGGTCTACGAGCAGTACTTC
TRBJ1-5,TRBD1,.,TRBV7-9,CASSLGQDSNQPQHF,TGTGCCAGCAGCTTGGGACAGGATAGCAATCAGCCCCAGCATTTT
TRBJ2-1,TRBD1,.,TRBV7-9,CASSLMGQTNEQFF,TGTGCCAGCAGCTTAATGGGACAGACCAATGAGCAGTTCTTC
TRBJ2-4,.,.,TRBV5-1,CASSFGGGRNIQYF,TGCGCCAGCAGCTTCGGTGGGGGGAGAAACATTCAGTACTTC
TRBJ2-3,.,.,TRBV7-9,CASSLGSEDTQYF,TGTGCCAGCAGCTTAGGGAGTGAGGATACGCAGTATTTT